This T cell receptor beta chain was sequenced for a study of blood T cell repertoires in COVID-19. Study information: PBMCs, B-cell-depleted T cells, or T cells provided the cDNA or gDNA that made up the material.

Profiled with immunoSEQ multiplex PCR; TCRdb holds only in-frame clones, not every one. The sample comprises some 190,000 clones, over 65% of which are singletons, and 15% to 20% rests with the top ten. This CDR3 spans 15 amino acids. The germline V gene has CDR1 SGHTA and CDR2 FQGNSA. V lost 3 bases, J lost 0 bases, and 6 bases lay in between. One Seattle source followed patients from active infection through their disease course. The receptor's source is a person between 65 and 80 years old with COVID-19, enrolled during active disease. Material: peripheral blood. The chain employs TRBV7-2 and TRBJ1-6; D uncertain. The CDR3, as DNA: TGTGCCAGCAGCTTCTATAGCTCCTATAATTCACCCCTCCACTTT. Protein product: CASSFYSSYNSPLHF.